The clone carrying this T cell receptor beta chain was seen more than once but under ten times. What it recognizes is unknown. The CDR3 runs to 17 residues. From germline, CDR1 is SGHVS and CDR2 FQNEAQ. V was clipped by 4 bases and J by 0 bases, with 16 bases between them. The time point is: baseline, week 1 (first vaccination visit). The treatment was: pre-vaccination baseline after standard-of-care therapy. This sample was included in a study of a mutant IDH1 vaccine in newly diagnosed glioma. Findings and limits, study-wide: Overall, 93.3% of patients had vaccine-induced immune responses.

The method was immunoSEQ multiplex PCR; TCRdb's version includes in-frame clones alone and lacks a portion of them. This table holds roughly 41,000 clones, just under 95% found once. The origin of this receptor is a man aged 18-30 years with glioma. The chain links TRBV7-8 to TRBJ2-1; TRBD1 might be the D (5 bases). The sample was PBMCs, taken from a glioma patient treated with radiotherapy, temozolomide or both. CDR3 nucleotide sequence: TGTGCCAGCAGCTGGGTGACAAATCAGGGCTCCTACAATGAGCAGTTCTTC. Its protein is CASSWVTNQGSYNEQFF.